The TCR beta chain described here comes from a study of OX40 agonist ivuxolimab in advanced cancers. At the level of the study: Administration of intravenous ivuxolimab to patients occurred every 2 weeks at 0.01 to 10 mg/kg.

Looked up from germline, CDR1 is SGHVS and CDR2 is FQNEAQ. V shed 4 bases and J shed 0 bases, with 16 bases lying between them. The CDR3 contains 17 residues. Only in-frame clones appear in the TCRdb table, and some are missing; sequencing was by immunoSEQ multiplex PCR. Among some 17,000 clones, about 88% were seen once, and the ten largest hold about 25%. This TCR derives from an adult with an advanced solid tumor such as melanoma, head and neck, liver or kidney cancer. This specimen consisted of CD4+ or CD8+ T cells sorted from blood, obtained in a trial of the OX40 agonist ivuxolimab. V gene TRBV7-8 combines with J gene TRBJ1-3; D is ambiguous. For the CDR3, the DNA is TGTGCCAGCAGCTCCCTACGAGCAGGCCCCTCTGGAAACACCATATATTTT. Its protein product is CASSSLRAGPSGNTIYF.